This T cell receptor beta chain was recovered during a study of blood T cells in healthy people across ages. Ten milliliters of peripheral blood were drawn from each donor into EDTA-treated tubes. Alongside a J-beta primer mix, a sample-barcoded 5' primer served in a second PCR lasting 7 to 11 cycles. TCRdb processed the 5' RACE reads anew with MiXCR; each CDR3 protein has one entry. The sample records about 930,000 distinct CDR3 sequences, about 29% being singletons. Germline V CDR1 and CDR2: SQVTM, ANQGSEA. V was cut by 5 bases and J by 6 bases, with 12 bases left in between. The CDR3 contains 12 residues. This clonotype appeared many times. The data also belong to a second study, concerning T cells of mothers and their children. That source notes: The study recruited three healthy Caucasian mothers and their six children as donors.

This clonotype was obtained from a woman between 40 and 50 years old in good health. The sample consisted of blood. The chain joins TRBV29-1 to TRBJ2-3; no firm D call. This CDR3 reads CSVRMDADTQYF. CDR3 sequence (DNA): TGCAGCGTTCGGATGGATGCGGATACGCAGTATTTT.